This T cell receptor (beta chain) stems from a study of PD-1 blockade in classical Hodgkin lymphoma. Study in general: Patients received nivolumab 3 mg/kg intravenously every 2 weeks.

Clones were sequenced by immunoSEQ multiplex PCR, and TCRdb holds only the in-frame ones, with some missing. Here the sample spans tens of thousands of clones, roughly 89% being singletons. A few counts support this clone. Its target is unknown. V was pared by 1 base and J by 8 bases, with 1 base of the junction left unmatched. Germline CDR1 is MNHNS and CDR2 is SASEGT. This CDR3 has 13 amino acids. Study-wide points: Similar baseline diversity was found in complete responders and newly diagnosed patients.

The time point is: cycle 4 day 1 (C4D1), after 6 weeks of nivolumab. Every single patient, without exception, relapsed after autologous stem cell transplantation, and brentuximab vedotin exposure varied. This sample comprised peripheral blood mononuclear cells (PBMCs), obtained before the fourth cycle of nivolumab. The V and J genes are TRBV6-1 and TRBJ2-1; 8 bases map to TRBD2. The receptor comes from a human donor with classical Hodgkin lymphoma. CDR3 residues: CASSEGTSYEQFF. The DNA of the CDR3 is TGTGCCAGCAGTGAAGGGACTAGCTATGAGCAGTTCTTC.